The 21 T cell receptor beta chains reported below all come from one sample, sequenced in a study of blood T cell repertoires in COVID-19. Method: immunoSEQ multiplex PCR; TCRdb's copy keeps in-frame clones and lacks some. The table records about 130,000 clones, about 86% of them present only once. The sample consisted of peripheral blood. All receptors come from a woman between 45 and 60 years old who had recovered from COVID-19.

Only one count was recorded for this clone. The V call is TRBV4-3, the J call TRBJ2-1, with D maybe TRBD1 (5 bases). Trimming cost V 4 bases and J 8 bases, with 15 bases left between them. The CDR3 has 14 amino acids. Germline V gene lookup returns CDR1 LGHNA and CDR2 YSLEER. CDR3 protein: CASSRILDRDEQFF. The CDR3 DNA is TGCGCCAGCAGCCGGATCCTAGACAGAGATGAGCAGTTCTTC.

The rearrangement joins TRBV11-3 to TRBJ2-5; D remains ambiguous. V shed 5 bases and J shed 2 bases, with 6 bases lying between them. Germline CDR1 is SGHNT and CDR2 is YENEEA. The CDR3 has 12 residues. The CDR3 spells CASSPVQETQYF. The CDR3 bases are TGTGCCAGCAGCCCCGTTCAAGAGACCCAGTACTTC.

The J gene is TRBJ2-1, the V gene TRBV29-1, with D perhaps matching TRBD1 (5 bases). Germline V gene sequence: CDR1 SQVTM, CDR2 ANQGSEA. There are 15 residues in the CDR3. V was trimmed by 0 bases and J by 8 bases, leaving 17 bases between them. As DNA, the CDR3 is TGCAGCGTTGAAGAGGGCTCACCAGGGCATGATGAGCAGTTCTTC. Its translation: CSVEEGSPGHDEQFF.

The V gene is TRBV9, the J gene TRBJ2-1; possibly TRBD2 for D (6 bases). CDR1 and CDR2 from the germline V gene are SGDLS and YYNGEE. The CDR3 is made up of 16 amino acids. Trimming left V 3 bases short and J 0 bases short, with 13 bases between. The CDR3 loop is CASSGPSGFSYNEQFF. CDR3 bases: TGTGCCAGCAGCGGCCCAAGCGGGTTCTCCTACAATGAGCAGTTCTTC. The variable domain in full, with the rest retrieved from reference TRBV9 and TRBJ2-1, is DSGVTQTPKHLITATGQRVTLRCSPRSGDLSVYWYQQSLDQGLQFLIQYYNGEERAKGNILERFSAQQFPDLHSELNLSSLELGDSALYFCASSGPSGFSYNEQFFGPGTRLTVL.

This sequence joins TRBV7-8 and TRBJ2-3; 12 nucleotides match TRBD2. CDR3 length: 17 residues. J lost 7 bases, V lost 1 base, and 9 bases had no gene match. Germline V gives CDR1 SGHVS, CDR2 FQNEAQ. DNA of the CDR3: TGTGCCAGCAGCTTAGTCCTAGCGGGGGGGACCGGTAATACGCAGTATTTT. Translated: CASSLVLAGGTGNTQYF.

This chain links TRBV30 with TRBJ2-5; 7 positions agree with TRBD1. Germline assignment: CDR1 GTSNPN and CDR2 SVGIG (reference sequence). This CDR3 comprises 13 residues. Unmatched junction bases numbered 3, after V lost 1 base and J lost 4 bases. In nucleotides, the CDR3 is TGTGCCTGGAGTGGGAAGGGGGCAGAGACCCAGTACTTC. Residues: CAWSGKGAETQYF.

The V call is TRBV7-2, the J call TRBJ1-4; D might be TRBD1 (5 bases). Germline CDR1 reads SGHTA; CDR2 reads FQGNSA. V was clipped by 5 bases and J by 6 bases, with 16 bases between them. The CDR3 has 15 residues. The DNA of the CDR3 is TGTGCCAGCAGCCATTGGGGCAGGGAGGATGAAAAACTGTTTTTT. Its translation is CASSHWGREDEKLFF.

The J gene is TRBJ2-3, the V gene TRBV5-1; 10 bases map to TRBD1. Trimming at V came to 1 base and at J to 6 bases, leaving 14 bases not matched to a gene. CDR1 and CDR2 (germline): SGHRS, YFSETQ. This CDR3 contains 18 residues. CDR3 in amino acids: CASSLFPGGTGAEDTQYF. For the CDR3, the DNA is TGCGCCAGCAGCTTGTTCCCAGGGGGGACAGGGGCTGAGGATACGCAGTATTTT.

This chain joins TRBV25-1 and TRBJ2-3, with 7 bases identical to TRBD1. Germline values: CDR1 MGHDK, CDR2 SYGVNS. After removal of 3 bases from V and 7 bases from J, the junction contained 7 bases not matched to a gene. CDR3 length equals 14 residues. CDR3 region: CASSEVDRVHTQYF. The CDR3 coding sequence is TGTGCCAGCAGTGAGGTCGACAGGGTACATACGCAGTATTTT.

The V and J genes are TRBV19 and TRBJ1-5, with 12 bases that match TRBD1. The CDR3 loop spans 15 amino acids. The V segment lost 5 bases and the J segment 9 bases; nucleotides outside the gene matches: 8. CDR1 LNHDA and CDR2 SQIVND come from the germline V gene (reference sequence). This chain's CDR3 is CASSAGQGARSPQHF. The CDR3 DNA reads as TGTGCCAGTAGTGCGGGACAGGGGGCGCGATCGCCCCAGCATTTT.

CDR3 region: CASSFSTGVRSEQYF. Written as DNA, the CDR3 is TGTGCCAGCAGCTTCTCGACAGGGGTACGATCCGAGCAGTACTTC. The chain carries TRBV5-6 and TRBJ2-7, with 8 nucleotides matching TRBD1. The germline V gene encodes CDR1 SGHDT and CDR2 YYEEEE. The CDR3 is 15 residues long. The J segment lost 6 bases and the V segment lost 2 bases, leaving 10 bases of the junction unmatched.

As for this clone: This same CDR3 is encoded by further DNA sequences in the sample. The chain combines TRBV30 with TRBJ1-3; the D is unclear. V dropped 0 bases and J dropped 7 bases, with 10 bases sitting between them. This CDR3 spans 13 amino acids. Germline values: CDR1 GTSNPN, CDR2 SVGIG (reference sequence). The CDR3, as DNA: TGTGCCTGGAGTGTAAACGGTCGGAACACCATATATTTT. The encoded protein is CAWSVNGRNTIYF.

CDR3 residues: CASSAPGGRNSPLHF. The CDR3 coding sequence is TGTGCCAGCAGCGCTCCAGGGGGCCGAAATTCACCCCTCCACTTT. This chain joins TRBV9 and TRBJ1-6; TRBD1 matches 8 bases. Per the germline V gene, CDR1 is SGDLS and CDR2 is YYNGEE. The ends lost 3 bases at V and 7 bases at J; junction bases unmatched: 6. The CDR3 totals 15 residues.

V and J are TRBV7-8 and TRBJ1-6; tentative D call: TRBD1 (6 bases). V was trimmed by 5 bases and J by 7 bases, leaving 18 bases between them. Germline values: CDR1 SGHVS, CDR2 FQNEAQ. The CDR3 contains 16 residues. As DNA, the CDR3 is TGTGCCAGCAGCCCCCGGGCGGGGGGCACCAATTCACCCCTCCACTTT. Amino acids: CASSPRAGGTNSPLHF.

This clone was recorded once. The CDR3 sequence is CASSRGRSQETQYF. CDR3 coding DNA: TGTGCCAGCAGCAGGGGGCGATCCCAAGAGACCCAGTACTTC. This chain uses TRBV5-4 with TRBJ2-5, with 7 bases that match TRBD1. There are 14 residues in the CDR3. J was trimmed by 1 base and V by 4 bases; bases with no gene match: 4. Germline V gene sequence: CDR1 SGHNT, CDR2 YYREEE (reference sequence).

The rearrangement uses TRBV29-1 and TRBJ1-1; 7 positions agree with TRBD1. CDR1 SQVTM and CDR2 ANQGSEA come from the germline V gene. CDR3 length: 12 amino acids. V trimming: 6 bases; J trimming: 6 bases; junction bases outside the gene matches: 7. As DNA, the CDR3 is TGCAGCGTCCGGAGACAGGGCTCTGAAGCTTTCTTT. It is translated as CSVRRQGSEAFF.

The genes are TRBV5-1 and TRBJ2-7; 10 bases match TRBD2. Trimming at V came to 0 bases and at J to 0 bases, leaving 9 bases not matched to a gene. CDR1 and CDR2 (germline): SGHRS, YFSETQ. The CDR3 loop spans 18 amino acids. The CDR3 DNA is TGCGCCAGCAGCTTGGGGGCTAGCGGGGGTGCAAGCTCCTACGAGCAGTACTTC. This encodes CASSLGASGGASSYEQYF. The full variable domain, rest sourced from reference TRBV5-1 and TRBJ2-7, is KAGVTQTPRYLIKTRGQQVTLSCSPISGHRSVSWYQQTPGQGLQFLFEYFSETQRNKGNFPGRFSGRQFSNSRSEMNVSTLELGDSALYLCASSLGASGGASSYEQYFGPGTRLTVT.

The chain uses TRBV2 and TRBJ1-2, with 8 bases that match TRBD1. Trimming took 4 bases from V and 8 from J; bases not matched to a gene: 6. The CDR3 length is 13 residues. Germline V gene data show CDR1 as SNHLY and CDR2 as FYNNEI. The CDR3 bases are TGTGCCAGCAGTGGACAGGGGAGGGGCGGCTACACCTTC. As protein: CASSGQGRGGYTF.

The rearrangement uses TRBV5-8 and TRBJ2-6, with 9 bases identical to TRBD1. CDR1 is SGHTS and CDR2 is YDEGEE in the germline V gene. With 1 base clipped from V and 4 bases from J, the junction kept 6 bases outside the gene matches. The CDR3 totals 17 residues. The CDR3 DNA reads TGTGCCAGCAGCTTGCGGGGGACAGGGTCAGGGGCCAACGTCCTGACTTTC. As protein: CASSLRGTGSGANVLTF. Looking up the rest from reference TRBV5-8 and TRBJ2-6 gives the full variable domain: EAGVTQSPTHLIKTRGQQATLRCSPISGHTSVYWYQQALGLGLQFLLWYDEGEERNRGNFPPRFSGRQFPNYSSELNVNALELEDSALYLCASSLRGTGSGANVLTFGAGSRLTVL.

This clone was counted only a few times. The chain carries TRBV24-1 and TRBJ2-1; 10 bases match TRBD1. With V trimmed by 2 bases and J by 6 bases, 3 bases remained unmatched. Germline assignment: CDR1 KGHDR and CDR2 SFDVKD. The CDR3 covers 15 residues. DNA of the CDR3: TGTGCCACCAGTGATTACCGGACAGGGGGCAATGAGCAGTTCTTC. It translates to CATSDYRTGGNEQFF.

The chain carries TRBV7-8 and TRBJ1-5; 7 positions match TRBD1. From germline, CDR1 is SGHVS and CDR2 FQNEAQ. The ends lost 5 bases at V and 5 bases at J; junction bases unmatched: 9. The CDR3 length is 15 residues. CDR3 sequence (DNA): TGTGCCAGCAGCAATCGACAGGGCGACGATCAGCCCCAGCATTTT. Amino acid sequence: CASSNRQGDDQPQHF.